These 25 T cell receptor beta chains share one sample of origin, sequenced in a study of blood T cell repertoires in COVID-19. Measured with immunoSEQ multiplex PCR; TCRdb has only the in-frame clones, and not every one. This sample yields about 150,000 clones, of which around 87% are seen a single time; roughly 2.5% belongs to the top ten. Sequenced input: peripheral blood. The origin of the receptors is a man aged 50 or older with active COVID-19.

The genes are TRBV29-1 and TRBJ2-5, with D possibly TRBD2 on 6 matching bases. Germline V gene lookup returns CDR1 SQVTM and CDR2 ANQGSEA. The CDR3 contains 12 residues. Between the trimmed V and J ends, which lost 2 bases and 4 bases, there was a span of 8 bases. In DNA, the CDR3 is TGCAGCGTTGAATACGGGGGAGAGACCCAGTACTTC. Translated, it gives CSVEYGGETQYF.

The chain recombines TRBV7-9 with TRBJ2-1; 10 bases are shared with TRBD2. V lost 5 bases and J lost 2; bases outside the gene matches: 3. Per the germline V gene, CDR1 is SEHNR and CDR2 is FQNEAQ (reference sequence). The CDR3 extends over 15 amino acids. DNA of the CDR3: TGTGCCAGCAGCCAACTAGCGGGGCCCTACAATGAGCAGTTCTTC. Encoded protein: CASSQLAGPYNEQFF.

This chain links TRBV18 with TRBJ2-2; 14 nucleotides line up with TRBD2. Germline-derived CDR1 and CDR2 are KGHSH and LQKENI. Trimming cost V 5 bases and J 0 bases; bases outside gene matches: 5. The CDR3 runs 18 residues. CDR3 protein: CASSSRTSGGTNTGELFF. CDR3 sequence (DNA): TGTGCCAGCTCATCAAGGACTAGCGGGGGGACGAACACCGGGGAGCTGTTTTTT.

The genes are TRBV18 and TRBJ2-7; TRBD2 might be the D (7 bases). V lost 0 bases, J lost 3 bases, and 9 bases lay in between. CDR3 length equals 14 residues. Germline V gives CDR1 KGHSH, CDR2 LQKENI. The CDR3 DNA reads TGTGCCAGCTCACCACCGGGAGGGGGCTACGAGCAGTACTTC. This encodes CASSPPGGGYEQYF.

The gene calls are TRBV10-3 and TRBJ2-1, with D perhaps matching TRBD1 (6 bases). The V end was cut by 11 bases, the J end by 8 bases, with 16 bases between. Germline CDR1 is ENHRY and CDR2 is SYGVKD. The CDR3 consists of 12 residues. CDR3 coding DNA: TGTGCCGTCGGCAGGGGAAACTATGAGCAGTTCTTC. Translation: CAVGRGNYEQFF.

This chain joins TRBV19 and TRBJ1-2, with D possibly being TRBD1 (6 bases). Germline-derived CDR1 and CDR2 are LNHDA and SQIVND (reference sequence). This CDR3 has 12 amino acids. V lost 6 bases, J lost 7 bases, and 12 bases lay in between. The DNA for the CDR3 is TGTGCCAGTAGAACAGGGAGGGGTGGCTACACCTTC. Amino acids: CASRTGRGGYTF.

This clone has only a few counts. Here the CDR3 reads CASSDSGQGLNEQFF. For the CDR3, the DNA is TGTGCCAGCAGTGACTCGGGACAGGGGCTCAATGAGCAGTTCTTC. The chain has TRBV6-4 and TRBJ2-1; 10 nucleotides match TRBD1. After removal of 0 bases from V and 6 bases from J, the junction contained 2 bases not matched to a gene. Germline assignment: CDR1 MRHNA and CDR2 SNTAGT. This CDR3 has 15 residues.

V gene TRBV25-1 combines with J gene TRBJ1-1; D is unresolved. The germline gives CDR1 MGHDK, CDR2 SYGVNS. There are 12 residues in the CDR3. Trimming shortened V by 7 bases and J by 1 base, and 7 bases separated the two germline ends. CDR3 in DNA: TGTGCCAGCATGGAGGGGAACACTGAAGCTTTCTTT. It encodes CASMEGNTEAFF.

This chain joins TRBV24-1 and TRBJ2-7; D perhaps matches TRBD2 (6 bases). V lost 2 bases to trimming and J lost 6 bases, with 10 bases between them. Germline CDR1 is KGHDR and CDR2 is SFDVKD. The CDR3 sequence is 13 residues long. The CDR3 loop is CATSDYRGVEQYF. CDR3 nucleotide sequence: TGTGCCACCAGTGATTATCGCGGGGTCGAGCAGTACTTC.

The chain couples TRBV9 to TRBJ2-5; the match to TRBD2 covers 7 bases. With V trimmed by 0 bases and J by 1 base, 6 bases remained unmatched. Germline CDR1 reads SGDLS; CDR2 reads YYNGEE. The CDR3 runs 16 residues. CDR3 protein: CASSVGLGGTQETQYF. CDR3 nucleotides: TGTGCCAGCAGCGTAGGGTTGGGAGGGACCCAAGAGACCCAGTACTTC. Full variable domain (outside the CDR3, taken from reference TRBV9 and TRBJ2-5): DSGVTQTPKHLITATGQRVTLRCSPRSGDLSVYWYQQSLDQGLQFLIQYYNGEERAKGNILERFSAQQFPDLHSELNLSSLELGDSALYFCASSVGLGGTQETQYFGPGTRLLVL.

The V call is TRBV6-5, the J call TRBJ2-7; 9 nucleotides align to TRBD1. This CDR3 spans 14 amino acids. V lost 8 bases, J lost 2 bases, and 7 bases stayed unmatched. Germline values: CDR1 MNHEY, CDR2 SVGAGI. CDR3: CASYPRQGAYEQYF. The CDR3 nucleotides read TGTGCCAGCTATCCTCGACAGGGGGCCTACGAGCAGTACTTC.

This clone occurred a few times. The genes are TRBV7-6 and TRBJ2-7, with D maybe TRBD2 (7 bases). V lost 5 bases and J lost 3, with 17 bases in between. The germline V gene has CDR1 SGHVS and CDR2 FNYEAQ. CDR3 length: 15 residues. The chain's CDR3 is CASSRGGFAFYEQYF. The CDR3 DNA reads TGTGCCAGCAGCCGCGGGGGCTTCGCCTTCTACGAGCAGTACTTC.

The chain employs TRBV7-2 and TRBJ2-7, with D perhaps TRBD1 (6 bases). Looked up from germline, CDR1 is SGHTA and CDR2 is FQGNSA. The CDR3 contains 15 residues. V was pared by 5 bases and J by 5 bases, with 19 bases between. The CDR3 DNA follows: TGTGCCAGCAGCGGTTTCAGGGGCGTGGAAGACGAGCAGTACTTC. Protein: CASSGFRGVEDEQYF.

The chain is built from TRBV12-2 and TRBJ1-2; the D call in the table, TRBD1, was not verified against the DNA. TRBV12-2 is recorded as a pseudogene. The CDR3 has 15 residues. CDR3 DNA: TGTGCAAGTCGCTTGTACACAGCAGGGCACTATGGCTACACCTTC. This translates into CASRLYTAGHYGYTF.

CDR3 bases: TGTGCCAGCAGGTCGGGAGGGGCCGGGGAGCTGTTTTTT. It encodes CASRSGGAGELFF. The V call is TRBV7-9, the J call TRBJ2-2, with 8 bases aligning to TRBD2. Germline CDR1 reads SEHNR; CDR2 reads FQNEAQ (reference sequence). The CDR3 loop spans 13 amino acids. The junction had 3 bases not matched to a gene; V was cut back by 6 bases and J by 6 bases.

This chain links TRBV6-6 with TRBJ1-4, with unresolved D. Germline CDR1 is MNHNY and CDR2 is SVGAGI (reference sequence). The CDR3 contains 13 residues. Trimming took off 4 bases at V and 6 bases at J, with 9 bases between the two ends. CDR3 DNA: TGTGCCAGCAGTTCCCAGATGGATGAAAAACTGTTTTTT. Protein product: CASSSQMDEKLFF.

The chain couples TRBV7-2 to TRBJ1-4, with D uncertain. This CDR3 is built from 14 residues. Trimming stripped 5 bases from V and 2 bases from J, with 9 bases between. In germline, CDR1 is SGHTA, CDR2 FQGNSA. CDR3 sequence (DNA): TGTGCCAGCAGCCCTCCGGGGACTAATGAAAAACTGTTTTTT. Its translation: CASSPPGTNEKLFF.

This chain links TRBV6-2 or TRBV6-3 with TRBJ2-4; TRBD1 might be the D (6 bases). The germline V gene encodes CDR1 MNHEY and CDR2 SVGEGT. This CDR3 region has 14 residues. Trimming took 2 bases from V and 7 from J, leaving 12 bases between them. As DNA, the CDR3 is TGTGCCAGCAGTTACGGGGGCGTGGGGAACATTCAGTACTTC. Its protein product is CASSYGGVGNIQYF.

The chain couples TRBV9 to TRBJ1-2; 7 bases match TRBD1. Germline CDR1 reads SGDLS; CDR2 reads YYNGEE. This CDR3 is 14 amino acids long. V was pared by 0 bases and J by 7 bases, with 6 bases of the junction left unmatched. The CDR3 sequence is CASSVDGSGGGYTF. The DNA for the CDR3 is TGTGCCAGCAGCGTAGATGGGTCAGGGGGTGGCTACACCTTC.

This sequence joins TRBV6-5 and TRBJ1-1; possibly TRBD1 for D (5 bases). V dropped 0 bases and J dropped 6 bases, with 8 bases sitting between them. CDR1 and CDR2 (germline): MNHEY, SVGAGI. The CDR3 contains 13 residues. The CDR3 sequence: CASSYSDISEAFF. The DNA of the CDR3 is TGTGCCAGCAGTTACTCGGACATCTCTGAAGCTTTCTTT.

CDR3 sequence reads: CASSLTDTYGYTF. The CDR3 DNA reads as TGTGCCAGCAGTTTAACAGATACCTATGGCTACACCTTC. V gene TRBV28 combines with J gene TRBJ1-2; D unresolved. CDR1 and CDR2 from the germline V gene are MDHEN and SYDVKM. CDR3 length: 13 amino acids. The germline V and J ends were trimmed by 2 bases and 4 bases, with 8 bases remaining between them.

V is TRBV6-6 and J is TRBJ2-3, with D possibly TRBD1 on 5 matching bases. The V end lost 6 bases, the J end lost 4 bases, and 11 bases lay between the germline ends. This CDR3 contains 13 residues. CDR1 is MNHNY, CDR2 SVGAGI, per germline (reference sequence). The chain's CDR3 is CASSFQGPDTQYF. The CDR3, as DNA: TGTGCCAGCAGCTTTCAGGGTCCAGATACGCAGTATTTT.

The J gene is TRBJ1-1, the V gene TRBV6-5; 9 positions agree with TRBD1. J lost 4 bases, V lost 2 bases, and 8 bases had no gene match. The germline V gene has CDR1 MNHEY and CDR2 SVGAGI. The CDR3 is made up of 16 amino acids. CDR3 residues: CASSYGIQGAATEAFF. CDR3 bases: TGTGCCAGCAGTTACGGGATACAGGGGGCGGCCACTGAAGCTTTCTTT.

This sequence joins TRBV3-1 (or the pseudogene TRBV3-2) and TRBJ2-5, with 9 bases identical to TRBD2. Germline trimming cut 6 bases from V and 5 bases from J; bases unmatched to any gene: 10. Germline lookup yields CDR1 LGHDT and CDR2 YNNKEL (reference sequence). The length of the CDR3 is 15 residues. CDR3 loop: CASSNPGTSYETQYF. CDR3 DNA: TGTGCCAGCAGTAACCCCGGGACTAGCTACGAGACCCAGTACTTC.

This clone has a single count. The rearrangement links TRBV19 to TRBJ1-5; no clear D gene. Trimming pared 3 bases from V and 6 bases from J, leaving 6 bases between. There are 12 residues in the CDR3. The germline V gene has CDR1 LNHDA and CDR2 SQIVND (reference sequence). The CDR3 nucleotides read TGTGCCAGTAGTATGAGTATTCAGCCCCAGCATTTT. This encodes CASSMSIQPQHF.